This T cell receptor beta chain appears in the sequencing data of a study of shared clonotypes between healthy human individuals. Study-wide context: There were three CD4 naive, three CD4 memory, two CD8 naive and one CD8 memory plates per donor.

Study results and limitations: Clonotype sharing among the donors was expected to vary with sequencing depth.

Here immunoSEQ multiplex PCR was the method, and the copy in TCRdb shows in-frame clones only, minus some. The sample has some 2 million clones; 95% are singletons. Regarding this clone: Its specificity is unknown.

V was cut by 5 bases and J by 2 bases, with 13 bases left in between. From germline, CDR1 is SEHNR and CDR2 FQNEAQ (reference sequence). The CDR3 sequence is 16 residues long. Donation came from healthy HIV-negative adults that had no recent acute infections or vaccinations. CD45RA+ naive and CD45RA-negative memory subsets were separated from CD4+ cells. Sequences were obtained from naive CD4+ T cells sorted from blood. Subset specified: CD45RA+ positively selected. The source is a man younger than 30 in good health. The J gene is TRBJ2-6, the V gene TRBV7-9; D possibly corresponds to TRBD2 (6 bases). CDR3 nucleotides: TGTGCCAGCAGCCCTCCCCGGGGGACTGGGGCCAACGTCCTGACTTTC. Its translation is CASSPPRGTGANVLTF.